The entry below gives a single T cell receptor (beta chain) sequence along with its context. The antigen this receptor binds is unknown. Per-base quality was not reported, and no clone a single base away is much larger than it. The library was obtained by the immunoSEQ multiplex PCR assay. TCR beta CDR3 sequencing was performed on DNA from the cultured, isolated CD4+ T cells. The authors' pipeline ran thus. Non-productive TCR sequences were removed, reads were trimmed to the CDR3 region, and CDR3s of at least 7 amino acids were retained. Antigen-specific clonotypes were identified with the MANAFEST web app by comparing expansion in peptide wells against reference cultures. For clones to be considered positive, expansion at FDR<0.05 versus reference and all other wells, an odds ratio above 5, and a frequency above 0.1% in two replicate wells were required. A clonotype was called cross-reactive if it was significantly expanded both in SARS-CoV-2 spike wells and in at least one common cold coronavirus spike condition. CDR3 similarity was assessed by Levenshtein distance using the stringdist R package, and unrooted trees were constructed with ape in R 3.6.1. In TCRdb, the immuneACCESS table is reduced to in-frame sequences with V and J assigned. These tables do not hold every clone; where another copy was compared, an unresolved V gene accounts for under half, and the others remain unexplained. V and J calls and clone size come straight from that table; D and trimming were deduced from the DNA. This sample holds roughly 55,000 clones; 75% to 85% were observed only once. The ten largest clones represent roughly 2% of the sample.

To identify antigen-specific CD4+ T cell clonotypes by their expansion, the ViraFEST assay first stimulated PBMC with viral peptide pools and then applied TCR sequencing. After around eleven days of culture, CD4+ T cells were isolated with the EasySep CD4+ T cell isolation kit. Participants received two doses of either the BNT162b2 or the mRNA-1273 mRNA SARS-CoV-2 vaccine. Healthy vaccine recipients had no prior SARS-CoV-2 infection, confirmed by negative nucleocapsid antibodies before and after vaccination. Over 1.5 million PBMC per well were cultured with 8.5 to 10 ug/ml peptides in IMDM containing around 5.3% human AB serum, about 9.6 IU/ml IL-2 and gentamicin. Half of the culture medium was replaced with fresh IL-2-containing medium on days 3 and 7. Unless noted otherwise, every peptide stimulation condition was grown in triplicate wells. Using Ficoll-Paque Plus gradient centrifugation, PBMC were separated from whole blood and then either used fresh or cryopreserved at -140C. The overlapping peptide pools covered the spike proteins of SARS-CoV-2 and of the common cold coronaviruses HCoV-NL63, HCoV-OC43 and HCoV-229E. Genomic DNA was extracted from cultured CD4+ T cells with the QIAamp micro DNA kit.

This sample is drawn from a study of vaccination effects on CD4 cells after COVID-19 (dated by TCRdb to between 2020 and 2023). Broadly, across the study: Across the study, the median time from the second dose to post-vaccine sampling was 72 days (range 14 to 241). In both COVID-19 convalescent patients and infection-naive vaccine recipients, the study compared SARS-CoV-2 spike-specific CD4+ TCR repertoires from before mRNA vaccination with those from after it. Altogether, roughly 10 COVID-19 convalescent patients and a handful of SARS-CoV-2-naive healthy vaccine recipients made up the full study. Cultures from other donors in the study were sequenced with the Oncomine TCR Beta short-read assay on an Illumina iSeq 100.

Beyond this particular receptor, the publication reports: Only a small number of convalescent patients were included, and no early post-infection timepoints were available, which limited the study. At late post-vaccination timepoints, both infection-induced and vaccine-induced clones showed marked clonal contraction, consistent with waning T cell responses. Among healthy vaccine recipients, nearly all vaccine-induced clones were SARS-CoV-2 mono-reactive, and only 1 of 255 was cross-reactive with common cold coronaviruses.

The CDR3 starts with the cysteine, ends with the phenylalanine, and has 13 residues. Only the CDR3 region is kept as DNA, spanning 39 bases read in frame from base 1. According to the germline V gene, CDR1 reads KGHSH and CDR2 reads LQKENI. V sheds 3 bases and J sheds 7 bases, leaving 7 bases between their ends. This TCR was sampled from a human donor who received a COVID-19 vaccine. Sequenced here: CD4+ T cells from PBMCs cultured with HCoV-OC43 spike peptides, sampled after COVID-19 vaccination. Taken with the paper, the label for cell subset or site translates to: HCoV-OC43 spike overlapping peptide pool stimulation. This sequence uses TRBV18 and TRBJ1-6; the D gene lacks a confident call. The CDR3 region has the sequence CASSPERNSPLHF. The nucleotides read TGTGCCAGCTCACCGGAGAGGAATTCACCCCTCCACTTT.